This entry concerns a single TCR beta chain. Random hexamers served to reverse transcribe about 0.45 to 1 ug RNA. Across 54 Vbeta and 13 Jbeta, TCR beta CDR3 was amplified with immunoSEQ multiplex PCR. TCRdb processed the immunoSEQ multiplex PCR reads anew with MiXCR; each CDR3 protein has one entry. Of 60,000 to 75,000 distinct CDR3 sequences in the sample, 85% to 95% were seen once. This entry is derived from a study of CD8 T cells in Susac syndrome. The CDR3 spans 16 residues. The control participants were healthy donors, and these controls were matched with respect to both age and sex. V is TRBV1 and J is TRBJ1-2. TRBV1 is reported as a pseudogene. The specimen sequenced was CD8+ T cells from PBMCs. This clonotype was sampled from a human donor in good health. The CDR3 DNA is TGCACCAGCAGCCAAGTCGTGCGCAGGATCTACTATGGCTACACCTTC. It is translated as CTSSQVVRRIYYGYTF.